The clone carrying this TCR beta chain was observed a handful of times. The time point here: persistent/refractory GD, antithyroid drugs over 5 years with positive TRAb. TCR sequences were obtained from RNA taken from PBMCs. The data were taken from a study of regulatory T cells in long-lasting Graves disease. Study information: The criterion for persistent Graves' disease was over 5 years of antithyroid drugs with positive TSH receptor antibodies.

For TCR beta, libraries came from iRepertoire HTBI primers and Arm-PCR of CDR3 regions. TCRdb itself ran the multiplex PCR reads through MiXCR, one entry per CDR3 protein. The table shows some 300,000 distinct CDR3 sequences, with 20% to 25% occurring only once. Sequencing used peripheral blood mononuclear cells (PBMCs), obtained when the disease was refractory, from a patient treated with antithyroid drugs. The receptor's source is a female donor with Graves disease.

The DNA of the CDR3 is TGTGCCAGCTCACGGGCAGGGGTTTTGCACGAGCAGTACTTC. This gives the protein CASSRAGVLHEQYF. The chain has TRBV18 and TRBJ2-7; a weak D match, TRBD1 (6 bases). The CDR3 consists of 14 residues. Germline V gene data show CDR1 as KGHSH and CDR2 as LQKENI. The ends were cut back, 4 bases at V and 5 bases at J, with 15 bases in the middle.